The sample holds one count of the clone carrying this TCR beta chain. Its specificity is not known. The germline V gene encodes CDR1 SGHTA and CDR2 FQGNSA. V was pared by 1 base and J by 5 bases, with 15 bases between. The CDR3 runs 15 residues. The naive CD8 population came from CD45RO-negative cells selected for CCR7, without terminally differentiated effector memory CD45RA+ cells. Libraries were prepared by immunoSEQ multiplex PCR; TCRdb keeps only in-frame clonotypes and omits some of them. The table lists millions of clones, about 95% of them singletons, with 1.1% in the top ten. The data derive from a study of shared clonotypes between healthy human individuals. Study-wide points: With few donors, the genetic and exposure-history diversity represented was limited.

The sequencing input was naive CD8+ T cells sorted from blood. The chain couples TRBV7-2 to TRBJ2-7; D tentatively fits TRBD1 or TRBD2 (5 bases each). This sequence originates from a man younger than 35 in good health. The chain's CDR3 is CASSLDAGTLNEQYF. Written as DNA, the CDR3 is TGTGCCAGCAGCTTAGACGCCGGGACGTTAAACGAGCAGTACTTC.